These 2 T cell receptor beta chains came from one sample sequenced in a study of OX40 agonist ivuxolimab in advanced cancers. Only in-frame clones appear in the TCRdb table, and some are missing; sequencing was by immunoSEQ multiplex PCR. The profile covers more than 55,000 clones, with under 85% appearing a single time and just under 6.5% taken by the ten largest. This sample comprised CD4+ or CD8+ T cells sorted from blood, obtained in a trial of the OX40 agonist ivuxolimab. Receptors originate from an adult with an advanced solid tumor such as melanoma, head and neck, liver or kidney cancer.

This clone was recorded a few times. The chain employs TRBV11-2 and TRBJ1-1, with 7 positions matching TRBD1. The germline V gene encodes CDR1 SGHAT and CDR2 FQNNGV. The CDR3 totals 15 residues. With V trimmed by 5 bases and J by 0 bases, 6 bases remained unmatched. In DNA form, the CDR3 reads TGTGCCAGCAGCGCGAGACAGGGTGTGAACACTGAAGCTTTCTTT. Its protein is CASSARQGVNTEAFF.

This chain links TRBV6-1 with TRBJ1-6; 9 positions agree with TRBD1. The V and J ends lost 5 bases and 7 bases, in that order; junction bases with no gene match: 6. There are 15 residues in the CDR3. The germline V gene encodes CDR1 MNHNS and CDR2 SASEGT. DNA of the CDR3: TGTGCCAGCAGTCTGGACAGGGGAGGCAATTCACCCCTCCACTTT. Residues: CASSLDRGGNSPLHF.